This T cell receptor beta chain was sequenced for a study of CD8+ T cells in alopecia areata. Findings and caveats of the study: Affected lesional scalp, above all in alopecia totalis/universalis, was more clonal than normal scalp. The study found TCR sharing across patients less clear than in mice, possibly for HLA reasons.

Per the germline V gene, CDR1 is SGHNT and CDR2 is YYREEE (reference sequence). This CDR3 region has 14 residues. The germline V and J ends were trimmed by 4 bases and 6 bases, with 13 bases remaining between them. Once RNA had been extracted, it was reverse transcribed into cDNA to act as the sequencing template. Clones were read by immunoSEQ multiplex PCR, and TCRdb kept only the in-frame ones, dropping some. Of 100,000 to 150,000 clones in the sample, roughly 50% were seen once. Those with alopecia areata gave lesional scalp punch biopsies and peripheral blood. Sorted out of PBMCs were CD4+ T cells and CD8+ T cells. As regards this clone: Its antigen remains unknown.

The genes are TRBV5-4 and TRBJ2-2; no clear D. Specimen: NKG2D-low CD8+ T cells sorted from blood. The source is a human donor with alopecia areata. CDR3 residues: CASSPDGPSGELFF. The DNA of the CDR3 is TGTGCCAGCAGCCCCGACGGTCCCTCCGGGGAGCTGTTTTTT.